The clone carrying this T cell receptor (beta chain) has ten or more counts. Its specificity is unknown. The data derive from a study of T cell repertoires in cytomegalovirus infection. The CDR3 contains 17 residues. V was trimmed by 5 bases and J by 7 bases, leaving 23 bases between them. In germline, CDR1 is SGHTA, CDR2 FQGNSA. TCRdb processed the reads anew with MiXCR; each CDR3 protein has one entry. The data show under 450,000 distinct CDR3 sequences, nearly 35% seen once. This receptor was taken from a human donor in good health (CMV status not recorded). Some clones in this sample may be carry-over from other donors' samples. Here the sequenced sample was cultured PBMCs, taken from culture after CMV antigen stimulation. The rearrangement joins TRBV7-2 to TRBJ2-2; tentative D call: TRBD2 (7 bases). CDR3 amino acids: CASSQRLRGAGGGELFF. CDR3 sequence (DNA): TGTGCCAGCAGCCAAAGACTCCGGGGGGCCGGGGGCGGGGAGCTGTTTTTT.